The source of this T cell receptor (beta chain) is a study of memory CD4+ T cells and cytomegalovirus serostatus. Study observations and caveats: A US-trained random forest predicted CMV serostatus with median AUC roughly 0.91. Of 150 to 200 reported CMV TCRbeta sequences, some 67 were found in memory CD4+ repertoires.

From germline, CDR1 is LNHNV and CDR2 YYDKDF (reference sequence). There are 16 residues in the CDR3. V gave up 0 bases and J gave up 1 base, with 10 bases separating them. Single viable CD3+CD4+CD8-CD45RO+ cells were sorted as the memory CD4+ T cells. Profiled with immunoSEQ multiplex PCR; TCRdb holds only in-frame clones, not every one. Found here are tens of thousands of clones, 70% to 80% of them singletons; the top ten hold 1.6%. Regarding this clone: Its matching antigen is unknown.

The J gene is TRBJ2-1, the V gene TRBV15, with D possibly TRBD2 on 5 matching bases. This clonotype was sampled from an adult in good health and CMV-seronegative. The specimen was memory CD4+ T cells from blood. CDR3 sequence reads: CATSRDLATSYNEQFF. CDR3 DNA: TGTGCCACCAGCAGAGATCTAGCAACTTCCTACAATGAGCAGTTCTTC.